This T cell receptor (beta chain) originates from a study of early T cells in non-severe SARS-CoV-2 infection. The CDR3 is 10 amino acids. CDR1 and CDR2 (germline): SQVTM, ANQGSEA. Trimming cost V 1 base and J 9 bases, with 6 bases left between them. Each cDNA molecule carried a unique molecular identifier. TCRdb independently ran MiXCR on the 5' RACE reads; one entry per CDR3 protein. The sample includes some 73,000 distinct CDR3 sequences, approximately 12% seen only once; the top ten take 3.4%. The rearrangement joins TRBV29-1 to TRBJ2-5; unclear D gene. The sample comprised whole blood. The receptor comes from an adult who was a healthcare worker with PCR-confirmed SARS-CoV-2 infection or an uninfected control (not recorded which). The CDR3 loop reads CSVEAPAQYF. The CDR3 coding sequence is TGCAGCGTTGAAGCGCCGGCCCAGTACTTC.